This TCR beta chain was sequenced for a study of blood T cell repertoires in COVID-19. As for the study in general: The origin of the acute and convalescent COVID-19 samples was the United States, Italy and Spain. The analysed material was cDNA or gDNA that came from T cells, B-cell-depleted T cells, or PBMCs.

Germline-derived CDR1 and CDR2 are GTSNPN and SVGIG (reference sequence). The V end lost 4 bases, the J end lost 3 bases, and 15 bases lay between the germline ends. The CDR3 contains 14 residues. Authors' methods: From reference gene primer amplification, estimates of nucleated cell counts were derived. Sequencing used immunoSEQ multiplex PCR; TCRdb keeps in-frame clones, though not all of them. V and J calls and clone size are those listed in that table; D and trimming were worked out from the DNA. The sample lists about 250,000 clones, around 83% occurring once. The sample was peripheral blood. The TCR sequence derives from a middle-aged man with active or convalescent COVID-19. This sequence joins TRBV30 and TRBJ2-5; tentative D call: TRBD2 (7 bases). The CDR3 DNA sequence: TGTGCCTGGAATGGTGGGGGGGCCGAAGAGACCCAGTACTTC. Protein: CAWNGGGAEETQYF.